This T cell receptor beta chain is drawn from a study of cytomegalovirus exposure and HLA in healthy donors. Study-wide results and limits: A missense DCLRE1C variant was associated with V- and J-gene trimming of TCR beta chains in a later analysis, and an independent cohort replicated the association. Sequence variants that were highly shared formed a cluster that was likely a sequencing artifact.

V shed 4 bases and J 3 bases; nucleotides not matched to a gene: 6. Germline V gives CDR1 SGHRS, CDR2 YFSETQ. There are 15 residues in the CDR3. In the case of this clone: Its antigen is currently unknown.

Primers included in the PCR were 60 Vbeta and 13 Jbeta primers. Profiling relied on immunoSEQ multiplex PCR, and the TCRdb table lists in-frame clones only, not all of them. The sample includes 100,000 to 150,000 clones, roughly 17% seen only once; the top ten take about 3.1%. This sequence joins TRBV5-1 and TRBJ2-7; 11 nucleotides line up with TRBD2. The sample consisted of PBMCs. The TCR was taken from a female donor in good health and CMV-seropositive. The CDR3 nucleotides read TGCGCCAGCAGCCCAACTAGCGGGAGTTACTACGAGCAGTACGTC. Translated: CASSPTSGSYYEQYV.